These 22 T cell receptor beta chains originate from one sample sequenced in a study of blood T cells in healthy people across ages. A sample-barcoded 5' primer and a J-beta primer mix were used in a second PCR of roughly 6 to 12 cycles. TCRdb re-called the 5' RACE reads with MiXCR, one entry per CDR3 protein. The sample consists of fewer than 900,000 distinct CDR3 sequences, roughly 40% of them appearing once. Sequencing was performed on blood. The origin of the receptors is a man between 18 and 29 years old in good health.

This chain joins TRBV6-2 or TRBV6-3 and TRBJ1-5; D unclear. Trimming cost V 2 bases and J 4 bases, with 9 bases left between them. This CDR3 comprises 14 residues. Germline V lookup: CDR1 MNHEY, CDR2 SVGEGT. Written as DNA, the CDR3 is TGTGCCAGCAGTTACCTCGCCCTTAATCAGCCCCAGCATTTT. It encodes CASSYLALNQPQHF.

The chain joins TRBV12-3 or TRBV12-4 to TRBJ1-5; a possible D gene is TRBD1 (5 bases). The length of the CDR3 is 13 residues. The V end was cut by 8 bases, the J end by 6 bases, with 14 bases between. This CDR3 reads CASRAEGSQPQHF. In DNA form, the CDR3 reads TGTGCCAGCCGTGCTGAGGGGAGTCAGCCCCAGCATTTT.

About this clonotype: A single base separates this from a much larger clone, so it may be a read error. The J gene is TRBJ2-3, the V gene TRBV12-3 or TRBV12-4; 9 bases map to TRBD2. The CDR3 has 15 amino acids. CDR3 DNA: TGTGCCAGCAGTCGTAGCGGGGGTAGCACAGATACGCTGTATTTT. The encoded protein is CASSRSGGSTDTLYF.

The chain has TRBV3-1 and TRBJ2-7; possibly TRBD1 or TRBD2 for D (5 bases each). Germline V gene data show CDR1 as LGHDT and CDR2 as YNNKEL (reference sequence). The ends were cut back, 4 bases at V and 2 bases at J, with 12 bases in the middle. The CDR3 is 14 residues long. The CDR3 DNA follows: TGTGCCAGCAGCCCTGGGACGGACGCCTACGAGCAGTACTTC. It translates to CASSPGTDAYEQYF.

The chain links TRBV3-1 to TRBJ2-2, with TRBD2 matching 7 bases. The CDR3 contains 15 residues. Trimming took 1 base from V and 4 from J; bases not matched to a gene: 3. Germline CDR1 reads LGHDT; CDR2 reads YNNKEL (reference sequence). The CDR3 nucleotides are TGTGCCAGCAGCCAAGGACTAGCATCCACCGGGGAGCTGTTTTTT. It translates to CASSQGLASTGELFF.

This clonotype was observed a few times. This chain uses TRBV4-2 with TRBJ2-4; D unclear. The CDR3 covers 13 residues. V was trimmed by 0 bases and J by 9 bases, leaving 9 bases between them. CDR1 and CDR2 (germline): LGHNA, YNFKEQ. The CDR3 DNA is TGTGCCAGCAGCCAAGAAGGGCCGAGCATTCAGTACTTC. This codes for CASSQEGPSIQYF.

The rearrangement uses TRBV11-2 and TRBJ2-7; D is unresolved. Looked up from germline, CDR1 is SGHAT and CDR2 is FQNNGV. V lost 4 bases and J 4 bases, leaving 14 bases between the germline ends. The CDR3 has 14 amino acids. This chain's CDR3 is CASSSPLGLYEQYF. CDR3 bases: TGTGCCAGCAGCTCTCCACTGGGGTTGTACGAGCAGTACTTC.

There are a few counts of this clonotype. V usage is TRBV15 and J usage is TRBJ2-2; no clear D. CDR3 length: 13 residues. V was pared by 3 bases and J by 2 bases, with 4 bases between. Looked up from germline, CDR1 is LNHNV and CDR2 is YYDKDF (reference sequence). This CDR3 is CATSSRNTGELFF. The CDR3 coding sequence is TGTGCCACCAGCAGCAGAAACACCGGGGAGCTGTTTTTT.

This rearrangement joins TRBV5-8 to TRBJ1-1, with a possible D match to TRBD1 (6 bases). The germline CDR1 and CDR2 sequences are SGHTS and YDEGEE. The CDR3 totals 16 residues. The V end was cut by 4 bases, the J end by 4 bases, with 20 bases between. Here the CDR3 reads CASSADRRQFRTEAFF. CDR3 in DNA: TGTGCCAGCAGCGCGGACAGACGCCAATTTCGCACTGAAGCTTTCTTT.

Points on this clonotype: Compared with germline, one end of the junction differs, possibly owing to a read error. The rearrangement links TRBV9 to TRBJ2-3, with D maybe TRBD1 (5 bases). The CDR3 runs 15 residues. Germline CDR1 SGDLS, CDR2 YYNGEE. The CDR3 sequence is CVSSVDWGRTDTQYF. CDR3 DNA sequence: TGTGTCAGCAGCGTAGACTGGGGCCGCACAGATACGCAGTATTTT.

The table lists this clonotype with a few counts. The chain links TRBV20-1 to TRBJ1-5, with D unresolved. CDR1 and CDR2 (germline): DFQATT, SNEGSKA (reference sequence). This CDR3 spans 13 amino acids. The V gene lost 0 bases and the J gene lost 9 bases, with 12 bases spanning the gap. CDR3 region: CSARDSPLRPQHF. CDR3 in DNA: TGCAGTGCTAGAGATTCCCCTCTGAGGCCCCAGCATTTT.

The V call is TRBV7-9, the J call TRBJ2-3, with TRBD2 matching over 8 bases. CDR1 is SEHNR, CDR2 FQNEAQ, per germline (reference sequence). The CDR3 covers 16 residues. The ends lost 5 bases at V and 5 bases at J; junction bases unmatched: 12. The CDR3 protein is CASSPNLAGDGDTQYF. CDR3 nucleotides: TGTGCCAGCAGCCCCAATCTAGCGGGCGATGGAGATACGCAGTATTTT.

The chain has TRBV9 and TRBJ2-1; 9 bases match TRBD2. V lost 0 bases and J lost 1; bases outside the gene matches: 5. The germline V gene encodes CDR1 SGDLS and CDR2 YYNGEE. CDR3 length: 17 amino acids. The chain's CDR3 is CASSVDQTSGSYNEQFF. The CDR3 nucleotides are TGTGCCAGCAGCGTAGATCAGACTAGCGGTTCCTACAATGAGCAGTTCTTC.

This clonotype was recorded a few times. The chain has TRBV6-5 and TRBJ2-7; weak D call: TRBD2 (6 bases). V lost 7 bases and J lost 3, with 13 bases in between. Germline V gene data show CDR1 as MNHEY and CDR2 as SVGAGI. The CDR3 loop spans 13 amino acids. The CDR3 protein is CASTAGRSYEQYF. The CDR3 coding sequence is TGTGCCAGCACGGCGGGACGGAGCTACGAGCAGTACTTC.

This clonotype showed up just a few times. V usage is TRBV20-1 and J usage is TRBJ2-1; 7 bases are shared with TRBD1. Germline V gene data show CDR1 as DFQATT and CDR2 as SNEGSKA (reference sequence). The CDR3 loop spans 15 amino acids. The J segment lost 6 bases and the V segment lost 6 bases, leaving 14 bases of the junction unmatched. The DNA of the CDR3 is TGCAGTGCCCCCCCACAGGGGCTGACTACCAATGAGCAGTTCTTC. As protein: CSAPPQGLTTNEQFF.

This clonotype was counted a few times. This rearrangement joins TRBV20-1 to TRBJ1-3; 8 bases align to TRBD1. CDR1 is DFQATT, CDR2 SNEGSKA, per germline (reference sequence). The V and J ends lost 4 bases and 9 bases, in that order; junction bases with no gene match: 8. CDR3 length equals 13 residues. As DNA, the CDR3 is TGCAGTGCTAAGGACAGGGAGGACGGCACCATATATTTT. It yields the protein CSAKDREDGTIYF.

About this clonotype itself: This clone may be a read error of a much larger clone one base away. V is TRBV7-2 and J is TRBJ2-1; possible D gene TRBD2, 6 bases. The CDR3 covers 15 residues. Germline loops: CDR1 SGHTA, CDR2 FQGNSA. The V and J ends lost 4 bases and 13 bases respectively, with 23 bases between them. CDR3 region: CASSSGTSRLETQFF. CDR3 bases: TGTGCCAGCAGCTCCGGGACCTCGCGACTAGAGACCCAGTTCTTC. Full variable domain (missing parts from reference TRBV7-2 and TRBJ2-1): GAGVSQSPSNKVTEKGKDVELRCDPISGHTALYWYRQSLGQGLEFLIYFQGNSAPDKSGLPSDRFSAERTGGSVSTLTIQRTQQEDSAVYLCASSSGTSRLETQFFGPGTRLTVL.

This clonotype has only one observation. The chain links TRBV7-2 to TRBJ2-3; maybe TRBD2 (6 bases). This CDR3 is 14 amino acids long. Per germline, CDR1 SGHTA and CDR2 FQGNSA. V was trimmed by 4 bases and J by 4 bases, leaving 12 bases between them. The CDR3 DNA sequence: TGTGCCAGCAGCTGGGGGGTTGGTCCAGATACGCAGTATTTT. As protein: CASSWGVGPDTQYF.

The chain has TRBV20-1 and TRBJ2-5; D is uncertain. V gave up 6 bases and J gave up 11 bases, with 22 bases separating them. CDR3 length: 13 residues. Germline CDR1 reads DFQATT; CDR2 reads SNEGSKA (reference sequence). CDR3 nucleotides: TGCAGTGCAGAGACCCCCCCACACAATGAGCAGTACTTC. Translation: CSAETPPHNEQYF.

This clonotype was found a few times. The chain carries TRBV10-3 and TRBJ2-1, with D perhaps TRBD2 (5 bases). The germline V gene encodes CDR1 ENHRY and CDR2 SYGVKD. Trimming stripped 10 bases from V and 8 bases from J, with 12 bases between. The CDR3 loop spans 11 amino acids. CDR3 sequence reads: CATGEYDEQFF. In DNA, the CDR3 is TGTGCCACTGGGGAGTACGATGAGCAGTTCTTC.

This clonotype came up many times. The rearrangement joins TRBV4-2 to TRBJ2-3; 8 bases are a match to TRBD1. The J segment lost 5 bases and the V segment lost 1 base, leaving 11 bases of the junction unmatched. The germline CDR1 and CDR2 sequences are LGHNA and YNFKEQ. This CDR3 spans 17 amino acids. CDR3 nucleotides: TGTGCCAGCAGCCAAGCAACCCACAGGGGGGCCGGAGATACGCAGTATTTT. Its protein is CASSQATHRGAGDTQYF.

This chain links TRBV29-1 with TRBJ2-1; tentatively, D is TRBD1 or TRBD2 (5 bases each). Germline-derived CDR1 and CDR2 are SQVTM and ANQGSEA. The CDR3 runs to 12 residues. V lost 3 bases to trimming and J lost 8 bases, with 11 bases between them. CDR3 in amino acids: CSVDGTADEQFF. In DNA form, the CDR3 reads TGCAGCGTTGACGGGACCGCAGATGAGCAGTTCTTC.